A selection of T cell receptor beta chains follows, all from one sample in a study of cytotoxic CD8 clonotypes in ibrutinib-treated CLL. Sequenced by immunoSEQ multiplex PCR; TCRdb stores in-frame clones only, minus some. The sample holds 250,000 to 350,000 clones; 65% to 85% are singletons and the top ten take about 5.7%. Material: PBMCs, obtained at disease progression, from a patient treated with ibrutinib. These receptors originate from a human donor with chronic lymphocytic leukemia. CDR3s leave out the opening cysteine and the closing phenylalanine or tryptophan. The order of the fields is V gene, CDR3 protein.

>TRBV7-3
ASSYPDRSSGNTIY
>TRBV27
ASSSQGLSYT
>TRBV6-5
ASSYLSGPDPNEQF
>TRBV5-1
ASSLGTGASTEAF
>TRBV25-1
ASSARQVSGELF
>TRBV5-1
ASTISGELF
>TRBV15
ATSRGEVAGQPQH
>TRBV10-2
ASSESTVAGETQY
>TRBV4-3
ASSPTSGPYEQY
>TRBV5-1
ASSLTSTPEGPRELF
>TRBV5-8
ASSLLAGEAKNIQY
>TRBV29-1
SGGYEQY
>TRBV12-5
ASGLVFGRGLAYEQY
>TRBV19
ASSILGARGYT
>TRBV15
ATSRERPGYEQY
>TRBV7-3
ASSLTRRADTQY
>TRBV11-2
ASSLEWAEQY
>TRBV28
ASRKPGGGNQPQH
>TRBV7-2
ASSSTGLAGSYEQY
>TRBV5-1
ASSFWKLPTQTYGYT
>TRBV19
ASRFSGGAKNIQY
>TRBV10-2
ASSERQYEYEQY
>TRBV28
ASSFLSNPRYSYEQY
>TRBV4-1
ASSQESGAHGYT
>TRBV6-1
ASIAGFGNEKLF
>TRBV13
ASSSPDPFNEQF
>TRBV28
ASRRQTGNTIY
>TRBV19
ASSILTGYEQY
>TRBV18
ASSPTAGTDSYEQY
>TRBV29-1
SVLQEIGAGNTIY
>TRBV2
ASSGGVGGEKLF
>TRBV9
ASSVGGRGPTDTQY
>TRBV12-5
ASGSSRDYPNTGELF
>TRBV7-2
ASSGTSGSDEQF
>TRBV7-6
ASSSQGTVMTQY
>TRBV7-2
ASSLRGLNTEAF
>TRBV4-2
ASSPWGRDEQY
>TRBV5-4
ASSSLSSGYTDTQY
>TRBV27
ASSLRPRGLAGEETQY
>TRBV6-4
ASSLYRDRRGAGELF
>TRBV9
ASSVGGGGDIQY
>TRBV6-4
ASSTSGDADTQY
>TRBV10-3
AISLLAGTDTQY
>TRBV7-6
ASSLSRQGFDNEQF
>TRBV2
ASGSGEKLF